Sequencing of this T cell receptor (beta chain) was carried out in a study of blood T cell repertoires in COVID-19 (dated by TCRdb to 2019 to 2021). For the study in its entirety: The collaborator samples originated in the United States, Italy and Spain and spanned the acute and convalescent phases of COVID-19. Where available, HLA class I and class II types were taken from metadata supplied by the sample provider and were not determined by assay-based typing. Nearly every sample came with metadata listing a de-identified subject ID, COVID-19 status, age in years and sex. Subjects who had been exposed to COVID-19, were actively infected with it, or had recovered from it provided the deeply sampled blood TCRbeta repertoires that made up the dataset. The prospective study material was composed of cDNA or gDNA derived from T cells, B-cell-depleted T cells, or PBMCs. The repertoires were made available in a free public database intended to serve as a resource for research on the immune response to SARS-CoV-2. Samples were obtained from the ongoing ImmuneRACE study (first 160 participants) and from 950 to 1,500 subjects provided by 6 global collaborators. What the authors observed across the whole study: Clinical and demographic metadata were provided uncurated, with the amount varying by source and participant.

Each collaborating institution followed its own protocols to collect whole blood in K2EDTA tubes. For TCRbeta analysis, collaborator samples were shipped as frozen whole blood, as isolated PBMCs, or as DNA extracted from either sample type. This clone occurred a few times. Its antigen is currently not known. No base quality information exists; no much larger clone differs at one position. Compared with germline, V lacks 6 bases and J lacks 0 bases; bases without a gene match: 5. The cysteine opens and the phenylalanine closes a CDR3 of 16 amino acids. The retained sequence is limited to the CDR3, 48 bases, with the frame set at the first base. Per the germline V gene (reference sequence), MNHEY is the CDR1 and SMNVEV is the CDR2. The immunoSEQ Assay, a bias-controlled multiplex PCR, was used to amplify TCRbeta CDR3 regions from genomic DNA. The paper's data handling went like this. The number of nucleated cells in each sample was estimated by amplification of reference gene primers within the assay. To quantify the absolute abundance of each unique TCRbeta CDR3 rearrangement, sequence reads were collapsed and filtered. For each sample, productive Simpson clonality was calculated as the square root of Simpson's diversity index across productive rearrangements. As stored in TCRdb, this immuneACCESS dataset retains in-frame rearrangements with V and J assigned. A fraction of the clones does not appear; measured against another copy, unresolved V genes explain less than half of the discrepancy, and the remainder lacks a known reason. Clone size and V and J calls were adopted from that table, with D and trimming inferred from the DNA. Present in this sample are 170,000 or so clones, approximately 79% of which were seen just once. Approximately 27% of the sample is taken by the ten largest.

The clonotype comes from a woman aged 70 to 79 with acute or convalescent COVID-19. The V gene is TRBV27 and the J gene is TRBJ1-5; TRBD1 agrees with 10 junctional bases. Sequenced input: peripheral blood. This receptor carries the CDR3 CASSRTGGNSNQPQHF. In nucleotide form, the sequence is TGTGCCAGCAGCCGGACAGGGGGAAATAGCAATCAGCCCCAGCATTTT.